Listed below are T cell receptor beta chains from one sample, sequenced in a study of synovial regulatory T cells in juvenile arthritis. Profiling relied on immunoSEQ multiplex PCR, and the TCRdb table lists in-frame clones only, not all of them. This table holds 7,500 to 10,000 clones. Sample: Treg cells from blood. These receptors were taken from a donor aged 2-30 years with juvenile idiopathic arthritis. CDR3s include the opening cysteine and the closing phenylalanine or tryptophan. Some rows have no size entry. The others give once, few or many, or a class for an expanded clone.

TRBV7-9,-,TRBJ1-6,CASSPQQGSSPLHF
TRBV5-8,-,TRBJ1-2,CASSLGIYGYTF
TRBV5-5,-,TRBJ1-3,CASSPDREAGNTIYF
TRBV5-6,-,TRBJ2-3,CASSLDSGGTDTQYF
TRBV23-1,-,TRBJ2-4,CASSQTAKNIQYF
TRBV18,-,TRBJ1-2,CASSAPGQGFQEYGYTF
TRBV5-5,-,TRBJ2-7,CASSPRDVFSTYEQYF
TRBV5-4,-,TRBJ1-4,CASSTDRDRAIEKLFF
TRBV5-4,-,TRBJ1-2,CASSLAEVWGQVYGYTF
TRBV7-9,-,TRBJ2-1,CAHEIMGNEQFF
TRBV5-1,-,TRBJ2-7,CASSPKQGTPYEQYF
TRBV25-1,-,TRBJ2-7,CASRGRYYEQYF
TRBV4-3,-,TRBJ2-7,CASSQDPTGFLWEQYF
TRBV18,-,TRBJ2-7,CASSTRIAAYPYSYEQYF
TRBV6-1,-,TRBJ1-4,CASTFQGISEKLFF
TRBV5-6,-,TRBJ2-7,CASSRTVDGSLYEQYF
TRBV18,-,TRBJ2-3,CASSPRGGDTQYF
TRBV6-4,-,TRBJ1-5,CASSDSPNQPQHF
TRBV18,-,TRBJ2-7,CASSGTGLNEQYF
TRBV6-4,-,TRBJ1-2,CASSSQSGGYTF
TRBV5-1,-,TRBJ2-7,CASSLYWGEQYF
TRBV6-4,-,TRBJ1-4,CASKEAEKLFF
TRBV19,-,TRBJ1-1,CASSEQGNTEAFF
TRBV6-5,-,TRBJ1-6,CASRNGIYNSPLHF
TRBV9,-,TRBJ2-1,CASSARPSGWDYNEQFF
TRBV4-3,-,TRBJ1-2,CASSQGPLSPGYYGYTF
TRBV18,-,TRBJ1-1,CASSPDRGPDTEAFF
TRBV7-9,-,TRBJ2-7,CASSPVGQGRDQQYF
TRBV6-1,-,TRBJ2-7,CASRLINRGWQYF
TRBV5-4,medium-sized,TRBJ1-2,CASSLRLQRGYGYTF
TRBV18,-,TRBJ2-6,CASSPGAAILTSGANVLTF
TRBV19,-,TRBJ2-7,CASSQRGPSYEQYF
TRBV2,-,TRBJ2-4,CASKYQWNKNIQYF
TRBV6-5,-,TRBJ2-2,CASRKGRGELFF
TRBV19,-,TRBJ1-2,CASSIGEYGYTF
TRBV5-1,medium-sized,TRBJ2-7,CASSRTSYEQYF
TRBV18,-,TRBJ2-5,CASSPPVQETQYF
TRBV9,-,TRBJ1-3,CASSLDSYSGNTIYF
TRBV5-8,-,TRBJ1-6,CASSAARDRGSSYNSPLHF
TRBV18,-,TRBJ2-5,CASSPEGETQYF
TRBV10-3,-,TRBJ1-4,CAISEQGQWEKLFF
TRBV5-1,-,TRBJ2-7,CASSLGGSSYEQYF
TRBV18,-,TRBJ1-1,CASSPLAPKGTTEAFF
TRBV4-1,-,TRBJ2-7,CASSLGTGSGEQYF
TRBV19,-,TRBJ1-6,CASSIGERQQPNSPLHF
TRBV18,-,TRBJ1-5,CASSTVSTGRRFQPQHF
TRBV5-6,-,TRBJ1-4,CASSLLFGQGSEKLFF
TRBV7-9,-,TRBJ1-2,CASSLKGQQNGYTF
TRBV7-9,-,TRBJ1-6,CASSSPGTYNSPLHF
TRBV5-1,-,TRBJ1-6,CASSLQGTPLHF
TRBV5-6,-,TRBJ1-5,CASIWGPDQPQHF
TRBV4-2,medium-sized,TRBJ2-3,CASSHVSPGTDTQYF
TRBV5-6,-,TRBJ1-4,CASSPGDGGKLFF
TRBV18,-,TRBJ2-7,CASSARYEQYF
TRBV9,-,TRBJ1-6,CASSVGELGSYNSPLHF
TRBV14,-,TRBJ2-7,CASSRTGGIEQYF
TRBV18,-,TRBJ2-7,CASSPRAESSYEQYF
TRBV19,-,TRBJ1-1,CASSGLTRGENTEAFF
TRBV25-1,-,TRBJ1-2,CASSASTGHTF